This paragraph reports one T cell receptor beta chain. The germline gene is not matched at one end of the junction; a read error may be the cause. Genomic DNA templated the TCR beta VDJ and CDR3 profiling. TCRdb re-derived calls from the reads in MiXCR, one entry per CDR3 protein. Among about 200,000 distinct CDR3 sequences listed, less than 75% were seen once. This specimen belongs to a study of CD8+CD57+ T cells in acquired aplastic anemia. Those patients picked for sequencing had displayed CD8+CD57+ cell expansion on flow cytometry. CDR1 MNHNY and CDR2 SVGAGI come from the germline V gene (reference sequence). The CDR3 covers 15 residues.

The chain is built from TRBV6-6 and TRBJ1-4; TRBD1 matches at 8 bases. The material sequenced was sorted CD4+, CD8+, or CD8+CD57+ T cells (not recorded which) from PBMCs. The TCR sequence derives from a human donor with aplastic anemia. For the CDR3, the DNA is TGCGCCAGCAGTGAGAACAGGGGGTGGAATGAAAAACTGTTTTTT. This codes for CASSENRGWNEKLFF.